This T cell receptor (beta chain) was captured by sequencing in a study of T cell repertoires in cytomegalovirus infection. TCRdb processed the reads anew with MiXCR; each CDR3 protein has one entry. The table lists around 130,000 distinct CDR3 sequences, 8.8% of them singletons. The length of the CDR3 is 14 residues. With 1 base removed from V and 3 bases from J, the gap between germline ends came to 8 bases. Looked up from germline, CDR1 is SGHVS and CDR2 is FQNEAQ. Ten or more counts support this clonotype. Its antigen is still unknown. General study points: Identification of carriers of CMV plus the relevant HLA was achieved through cumulative public TCR beta family frequency. There were HLA-C-restricted CMV-specific TCR beta clonotypes dominating the ex vivo response.

The rearrangement joins TRBV7-8 to TRBJ2-3; no reliable D call. The material sequenced was PBMCs. The clonotype originates from a human donor in good health (CMV status not recorded). Some clones in this sample may be carry-over from other donors' samples. CDR3 in DNA: TGTGCCAGCAGCTTAGGCCCTCTGACAGATACGCAGTATTTT. It yields the protein CASSLGPLTDTQYF.